Shown below are 32 T cell receptor beta chains from a single sample sequenced in a study of shared clonotypes between healthy human individuals. Only in-frame clones appear in the TCRdb table, and some are missing; sequencing was by immunoSEQ multiplex PCR. Altogether about 980,000 clones are present, 60% to 85% being singletons, with the ten largest covering approximately 1.5%. Input material: memory CD4+ T cells sorted from blood. Specified subset: CD45RA-negative fraction. The receptors come from a man younger than 35 in good health.

This rearrangement joins TRBV6-5 to TRBJ2-7; tentatively, D is TRBD1 (5 bases). Germline assignment: CDR1 MNHEY and CDR2 SVGAGI. The V gene lost 0 bases and the J gene lost 4 bases, with 16 bases spanning the gap. The CDR3 has 16 amino acids. The CDR3, as DNA: TGTGCCAGCAGTTACTCGACGGCCCAGGGTGGGTACGAGCAGTACTTC. Translated, it gives CASSYSTAQGGYEQYF.

CDR3 in DNA: TGTGCCAGTAGTCCTTATGGGGAGCTTGGCTACACCTTC. It translates to CASSPYGELGYTF. The chain employs TRBV19 and TRBJ1-2; D remains ambiguous. Germline V lookup: CDR1 LNHDA, CDR2 SQIVND (reference sequence). Trimming took 5 bases from V and 7 from J, leaving 14 bases between them. This CDR3 comprises 13 residues.

The DNA of the CDR3 is TGTGCCAGCAGCTTGGAGGCTAGGAGGGCCGGGGAGCTGTTTTTT. Translation: CASSLEARRAGELFF. V and J are TRBV7-2 and TRBJ2-2, with D possibly matching TRBD2 (6 bases). This CDR3 spans 15 amino acids. V lost 3 bases to trimming and J lost 6 bases, with 14 bases between them. Germline lookup yields CDR1 SGHTA and CDR2 FQGNSA.

This chain uses TRBV5-1 with TRBJ2-2; D not certain. Germline values: CDR1 SGHRS, CDR2 YFSETQ. V lost 2 bases, J lost 2 bases, and 13 bases lay in between. The CDR3 consists of 16 residues. The CDR3, as DNA: TGCGCCAGCAGCTTCGGAACAGATATTAACACCGGGGAGCTGTTTTTT. It translates to CASSFGTDINTGELFF.

The chain recombines TRBV5-1 with TRBJ2-1; 8 bases align to TRBD1. The junction had 6 bases not matched to a gene; V was cut back by 0 bases and J by 10 bases. CDR3 size: 14 residues. The germline V gene has CDR1 SGHRS and CDR2 YFSETQ. Written as DNA, the CDR3 is TGCGCCAGCAGCTTGGAGCAGGGGGCAGGAGAGCAGTTCTTC. The encoded protein is CASSLEQGAGEQFF.

This sequence joins TRBV5-4 and TRBJ2-7; D is uncertain. The CDR3 totals 14 residues. V lost 0 bases and J lost 6, with 13 bases in between. Germline V gene sequence: CDR1 SGHNT, CDR2 YYREEE (reference sequence). In DNA form, the CDR3 reads TGTGCCAGCAGCTTGGTCTCTGGGCTGGGCGAGCAGTACTTC. Its protein product is CASSLVSGLGEQYF.

CDR3 in amino acids: CASSLESRAAGELFF. The CDR3, as DNA: TGTGCCAGCAGCTTAGAATCCCGGGCGGCCGGGGAGCTGTTTTTT. The V gene is TRBV11-2, the J gene TRBJ2-2; D is undetermined. V shed 0 bases and J shed 6 bases, with 11 bases lying between them. Germline CDR1 SGHAT, CDR2 FQNNGV. The length of the CDR3 is 15 residues.

The gene calls are TRBV7-9 and TRBJ2-3, with TRBD1 matching over 7 bases. The CDR3 runs to 14 residues. After removal of 4 bases from V and 2 bases from J, the junction contained 3 bases not matched to a gene. Germline values: CDR1 SEHNR, CDR2 FQNEAQ (reference sequence). Written as DNA, the CDR3 is TGTGCCAGCAGCTGGACAGGAGTCACAGATACGCAGTATTTT. This sequence encodes CASSWTGVTDTQYF.

The chain couples TRBV7-8 to TRBJ1-2, with 9 bases lining up with TRBD1. The CDR3 sequence is 15 residues long. The V and J ends lost 5 bases and 2 bases, in that order; junction bases with no gene match: 6. CDR1 and CDR2 from the germline V gene are SGHVS and FQNEAQ. CDR3 sequence (DNA): TGTGCCAGCAGCCACCGGGACAGGGTAAACTATGGCTACACCTTC. Encoded protein: CASSHRDRVNYGYTF.

The chain links TRBV4-2 to TRBJ1-1, with TRBD1 matching over 11 bases. CDR3 size: 15 residues. V lost 2 bases to trimming and J lost 6 bases; unmatched junction nucleotides: 5. CDR1 LGHNA and CDR2 YNFKEQ come from the germline V gene. CDR3 nucleotides: TGTGCCAGCAGCCAACCGGACAGGGGGCAGTCTGAAGCTTTCTTT. Protein product: CASSQPDRGQSEAFF.

This clone was counted once. The chain recombines TRBV19 with TRBJ1-1; D possibly corresponds to TRBD1 (6 bases). Germline V gene sequence: CDR1 LNHDA, CDR2 SQIVND (reference sequence). V was shortened by 2 bases and J by 0 bases, with 13 bases between the two germline ends. The CDR3 totals 16 residues. CDR3 in DNA: TGTGCCAGTAGTATATCGCAGGGGCTGATGAACACTGAAGCTTTCTTT. It encodes CASSISQGLMNTEAFF. Using reference TRBV19 and TRBJ1-1 for the parts outside the CDR3, the full variable domain is DGGITQSPKYLFRKEGQNVTLSCEQNLNHDAMYWYRQDPGQGLRLIYYSQIVNDFQKGDIAEGYSVSREKKESFPLTVTSAQKNPTAFYLCASSISQGLMNTEAFFGQGTRLTVV.

This clone has just a few counts. The rearrangement joins TRBV29-1 to TRBJ1-6; the D is unclear. Between the trimmed V and J ends, which lost 7 bases and 10 bases, there was a span of 17 bases. The V gene's germline CDR1 is SQVTM and CDR2 ANQGSEA. The CDR3 has 13 amino acids. The CDR3 DNA reads as TGCAGCGCGCTTGTTGACCCTAGGTCACCCCTCCACTTT. This gives the protein CSALVDPRSPLHF.

The rearrangement links TRBV11-3 to TRBJ2-3; the match to TRBD2 covers 8 bases. CDR1 and CDR2 (germline): SGHNT, YENEEA. The junction had 4 bases not matched to a gene; V was cut back by 0 bases and J by 5 bases. The CDR3 length is 15 residues. CDR3: CASSLDGSGGDTQYF. The CDR3 nucleotides are TGTGCCAGCAGCTTAGATGGGAGCGGGGGAGATACGCAGTATTTT. Full variable domain (outside the CDR3, taken from reference TRBV11-3 and TRBJ2-3): EAGVVQSPRYKIIEKKQPVAFWCNPISGHNTLYWYLQNLGQGPELLIRYENEEAVDDSQLPKDRFSAERLKGVDSTLKIQPAELGDSAVYLCASSLDGSGGDTQYFGPGTRLTVL.

CDR3 sequence: CASTPGPGASEQYF. Written as DNA, the CDR3 is TGCGCCAGCACCCCTGGGCCGGGGGCCAGCGAGCAGTACTTC. The chain has TRBV5-1 and TRBJ2-7, with D perhaps matching TRBD1 or TRBD2 (6 bases each). With 6 bases removed from V and 6 bases from J, the gap between germline ends came to 19 bases. The CDR3 has 14 residues. CDR1 SGHRS and CDR2 YFSETQ come from the germline V gene. The variable domain in full, with the rest retrieved from reference TRBV5-1 and TRBJ2-7, is KAGVTQTPRYLIKTRGQQVTLSCSPISGHRSVSWYQQTPGQGLQFLFEYFSETQRNKGNFPGRFSGRQFSNSRSEMNVSTLELGDSALYLCASTPGPGASEQYFGPGTRLTVT.

This chain links TRBV5-4 with TRBJ2-2; D ambiguous. CDR3 length equals 13 residues. The V end was cut by 3 bases, the J end by 5 bases, with 8 bases between. From germline, CDR1 is SGHNT and CDR2 YYREEE (reference sequence). CDR3 protein: CASSSSLTGELFF. The CDR3 nucleotides are TGTGCCAGCAGCTCGAGCTTAACCGGGGAGCTGTTTTTT.

J is TRBJ2-2 and V is TRBV2; maybe TRBD2 (6 bases). The CDR3 contains 14 residues. Germline CDR1 SNHLY, CDR2 FYNNEI. V gave up 9 bases and J gave up 0 bases, with 11 bases separating them. This chain's CDR3 is CASLLAPNTGELFF. In DNA, the CDR3 is TGTGCCAGTCTTCTAGCGCCGAACACCGGGGAGCTGTTTTTT.

The gene calls are TRBV23-1 and TRBJ2-1; 7 bases fit TRBD2. TRBV23-1 is marked as an open reading frame, function uncertain. This CDR3 comprises 19 residues. Trimming removed 2 bases from V and 0 bases from J; junction bases left unmatched: 13. The CDR3 sequence: CASSQPSGRRGSSYNEQFF. CDR3 bases: TGCGCCAGCAGTCAACCGTCGGGGCGGCGGGGGAGCTCCTACAATGAGCAGTTCTTC.

The chain recombines TRBV2 with TRBJ2-1; D unresolved. CDR1 and CDR2 (germline): SNHLY, FYNNEI. This CDR3 has 11 amino acids. V gave up 5 bases and J gave up 10 bases, with 9 bases separating them. This chain's CDR3 is CASSWTEEQFF. CDR3 DNA: TGTGCCAGCAGTTGGACGGAGGAGCAGTTCTTC.

The chain employs TRBV18 and TRBJ2-7; either TRBD1 or TRBD2 may supply D (5 bases each). The germline V gene encodes CDR1 KGHSH and CDR2 LQKENI. The CDR3 contains 14 residues. Between the trimmed V and J ends, which lost 6 bases and 3 bases, there was a span of 15 bases. The CDR3 nucleotides are TGTGCCAGCTCCCCGGGACCAAAAAACTACGAGCAGTACTTC. The encoded protein is CASSPGPKNYEQYF.

J is TRBJ2-5 and V is TRBV7-6, with 7 bases aligning to TRBD1. CDR3 size: 14 residues. Germline CDR1 reads SGHVS; CDR2 reads FNYEAQ. V lost 4 bases to trimming and J lost 1 base; unmatched junction nucleotides: 3. The CDR3 coding sequence is TGTGCCAGCAGCTCGGGACAGCTCCAAGAGACCCAGTACTTC. Residues: CASSSGQLQETQYF. Filled out from reference TRBV7-6 and TRBJ2-5, the complete variable domain reads GAGVSQSPRYKVTKRGQDVALRCDPISGHVSLYWYRQALGQGPEFLTYFNYEAQQDKSGLPNDRFSAERPEGSISTLTIQRTEQRDSAMYRCASSSGQLQETQYFGPGTRLLVL.

V is TRBV30 and J is TRBJ2-7; weak D call: TRBD1 (5 bases). Germline V gene data show CDR1 as GTSNPN and CDR2 as SVGIG (reference sequence). Trimming removed 0 bases at V and 3 bases at J, with 12 bases between. The CDR3 length is 14 residues. The CDR3 sequence: CAWSVLQGDYEQYF. The CDR3, as DNA: TGTGCCTGGAGTGTATTGCAGGGCGACTACGAGCAGTACTTC.

This chain joins TRBV6-1 and TRBJ1-6, with D perhaps TRBD1 (5 bases). Looked up from germline, CDR1 is MNHNS and CDR2 is SASEGT. The V end was cut by 1 base, the J end by 0 bases, with 16 bases between. The CDR3 is made up of 19 amino acids. The CDR3 DNA follows: TGTGCCAGCAGTGAAGGGGGGGATAGAGGGAGCTCCTATAATTCACCCCTCCACTTT. Translating gives CASSEGGDRGSSYNSPLHF.

This rearrangement joins TRBV27 to TRBJ1-2, with D hard to call. V was clipped by 3 bases and J by 8 bases, with 13 bases between them. Germline assignment: CDR1 MNHEY and CDR2 SMNVEV (reference sequence). The CDR3 length is 13 residues. As DNA, the CDR3 is TGTGCCAGCAGTTTCGTATCCGGCGGGGGCTACACCTTC. Encoded protein: CASSFVSGGGYTF.

The chain links TRBV7-2 to TRBJ2-1; D may match TRBD1 or TRBD2 (5 bases each). The CDR3 runs 14 residues. Germline V lookup: CDR1 SGHTA, CDR2 FQGNSA. V lost 6 bases and J 0 bases, leaving 9 bases between the germline ends. The DNA of the CDR3 is TGTGCCAGCAGACGGGGCCCCTCCTACAATGAGCAGTTCTTC. Protein sequence: CASRRGPSYNEQFF.

This clone was detected a few times. The CDR3 nucleotides are TGCGCCAGCAGCTTGGCGGGACAGGGTCTCCACACCTTC. Translation gives CASSLAGQGLHTF. This sequence joins TRBV5-1 and TRBJ1-2; TRBD1 aligns across 9 bases. J gave up 12 bases and V 0 bases, and 6 bases lay outside the gene matches. This CDR3 contains 13 residues. Germline V CDR1 and CDR2: SGHRS, YFSETQ.

The chain links TRBV27 to TRBJ2-2; no firm D call. Germline CDR1 and CDR2: MNHEY and SMNVEV (reference sequence). CDR3 length equals 14 residues. Trimming pared 1 base from V and 1 base from J, leaving 4 bases between. The CDR3 protein is CASSLFGNTGELFF. The CDR3 DNA follows: TGTGCCAGCAGTTTATTTGGGAACACCGGGGAGCTGTTTTTT.

The V gene is TRBV5-6, the J gene TRBJ2-3; 12 positions match TRBD1. V dropped 4 bases and J dropped 10; count of bases not matched to a gene: 10. The CDR3 has 15 residues. The germline CDR1 and CDR2 sequences are SGHDT and YYEEEE. The CDR3 is CASSPDPGTGGAQYF. The CDR3, as DNA: TGTGCCAGCAGCCCTGACCCTGGGACAGGGGGCGCGCAGTATTTT.

The J gene is TRBJ2-2, the V gene TRBV7-2; possible D gene TRBD1, 7 bases. CDR1 is SGHTA and CDR2 is FQGNSA in the germline V gene. The germline V and J ends were trimmed by 3 bases and 9 bases, with 14 bases remaining between them. The CDR3 runs to 14 residues. The CDR3 DNA sequence: TGTGCCAGCAGCTTGGGCAGGGGGAGGAGGGAGCTGTTTTTT. Its protein is CASSLGRGRRELFF.

As to this clone: The sample carries other DNA sequences with the same CDR3. The rearrangement links TRBV5-4 to TRBJ2-3; D ambiguous. The CDR3 runs to 13 residues. In germline, CDR1 is SGHNT, CDR2 YYREEE (reference sequence). V was cut by 0 bases and J by 6 bases, with 8 bases left in between. The CDR3 protein is CASSLGRGDTQYF. The CDR3 nucleotides are TGTGCCAGCAGCTTGGGGCGTGGGGATACGCAGTATTTT.

The chain recombines TRBV30 with TRBJ2-6, with D possibly matching TRBD1 (5 bases). Trimming cost V 6 bases and J 4 bases, with 16 bases left between them. The CDR3 runs 15 residues. CDR1 and CDR2 (germline): GTSNPN, SVGIG (reference sequence). Written as DNA, the CDR3 is TGTGCCTGTTCTCACCAGCCAGGGGGGGCCAACGTCCTGACTTTC. This encodes CACSHQPGGANVLTF.

In regard to this clone: A much more abundant neighbour one base away suggests this may be a read error. The chain has TRBV2 and TRBJ2-7; 9 nucleotides line up with TRBD1. The germline CDR1 and CDR2 sequences are SNHLY and FYNNEI. J was trimmed by 6 bases and V by 4 bases; bases with no gene match: 7. The CDR3 is 14 residues long. This CDR3 is CASSVGTGPSEQYF. The CDR3, as DNA: TGTGCCAGCAGTGTGGGGACAGGGCCGTCCGAGCAGTACTTC.

The rearrangement joins TRBV10-1 to TRBJ1-1; D is perhaps TRBD1 (6 bases). Germline CDR1 is WNHNN and CDR2 is SYGVQD (reference sequence). The CDR3 spans 13 residues. Trimming left V 5 bases short and J 4 bases short, with 11 bases between. The CDR3 reads CASSLTGSTEAFF. The CDR3 DNA reads TGCGCCAGCAGTCTAACAGGGAGCACTGAAGCTTTCTTT.